Here is one TCR beta chain with its context. This entry comes from a study of CD8 T cells in Susac syndrome. CDR1 SGHTA and CDR2 FQGNSA come from the germline V gene. There are 16 residues in the CDR3. The trim removed 5 bases at V and 5 bases at J, leaving 11 bases unmatched. With random hexamers, roughly 0.5 to 1 ug RNA was reverse transcribed. One entry per CDR3 protein results from TCRdb running MiXCR on the immunoSEQ multiplex PCR reads. The data hold around 79,000 distinct CDR3 sequences, with approximately 93% observed a single time. This receptor was obtained from a human donor with Susac syndrome. The sequencing input was CD8+ T cells from PBMCs. The chain uses TRBV7-2 and TRBJ2-7; the match to TRBD2 covers 11 bases. DNA for the CDR3: TGTGCCAGCAGCGTCCCCGGGACTAGCGGTCAGGACGAGCAGTACTTC. Translated, it gives CASSVPGTSGQDEQYF.